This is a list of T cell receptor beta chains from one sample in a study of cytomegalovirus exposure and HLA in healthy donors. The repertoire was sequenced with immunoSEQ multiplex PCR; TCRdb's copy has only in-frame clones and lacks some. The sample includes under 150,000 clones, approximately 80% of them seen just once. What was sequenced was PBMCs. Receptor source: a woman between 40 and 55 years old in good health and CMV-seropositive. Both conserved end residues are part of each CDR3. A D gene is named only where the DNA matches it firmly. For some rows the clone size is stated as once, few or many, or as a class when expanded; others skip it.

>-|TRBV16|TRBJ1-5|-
TGTGCCAGCAGCCCTGGGACACGAGGAGATAGCAATCAGCCCCAGCATTTT
CASSPGTRGDSNQPQHF
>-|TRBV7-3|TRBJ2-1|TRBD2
TGTGCCAGCAGCCCCTCCGCGGGAGAGTACAATGAGCAGTTCTTC
CASSPSAGEYNEQFF
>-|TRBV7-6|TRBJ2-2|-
TGTGCCAGCAGCTTAATGGTGGGAGAGTACGGGGAGCTGTTTTTT
CASSLMVGEYGELFF
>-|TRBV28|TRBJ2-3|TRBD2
TGTGCCAGCAGTTCCCCACAGGGACCGACTAGCGGGAGCCACTGGTCCGCAGATACGCAGTATTTT
CASSSPQGPTSGSHWSADTQYF
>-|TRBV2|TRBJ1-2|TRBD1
TGTGCCAGCAGTCTCGACAGGGCGAAGACCTTC
CASSLDRAKTF
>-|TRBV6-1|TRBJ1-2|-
TGTGCCAGCAGTGATGCCAGGAACTATGGCTACACCTTC
CASSDARNYGYTF
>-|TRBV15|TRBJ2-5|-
TGTGCCACCAGCGTCTACCAAGAGACCCAGTACTTC
CATSVYQETQYF
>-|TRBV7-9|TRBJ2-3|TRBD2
TGTGCCAGCATCCTAGCGGGAGACACAGATACGCAGTATTTT
CASILAGDTDTQYF
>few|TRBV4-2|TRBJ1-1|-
TGTGCCAGCAGCCCCCAAACAGGGTTGACGAACACTGAAGCTTTCTTT
CASSPQTGLTNTEAFF
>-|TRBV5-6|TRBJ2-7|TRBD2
TGTGCCAGCAGCTTGGTAGGGCGGGAGGGCTACGAGCAGTACTTC
CASSLVGREGYEQYF
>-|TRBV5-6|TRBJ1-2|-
TGTGCCAGCAGCCCGGAGGGGTCATATGGCTACACCTTC
CASSPEGSYGYTF
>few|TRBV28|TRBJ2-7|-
TGTGCCAGCGGGTCACAGGGCTACGAGCAGTACTTC
CASGSQGYEQYF
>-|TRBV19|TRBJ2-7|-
TGTGCCAGTAATCACTCCTACGAGCAGTACTTC
CASNHSYEQYF
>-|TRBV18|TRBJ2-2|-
TGTGCCAGCTCACCGGGAGGCGGAGCGAACACCGGGGAGCTGTTTTTT
CASSPGGGANTGELFF
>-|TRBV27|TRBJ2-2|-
TGTGCCAGCAGTTTGGGGGCGGGCACCGGGGAGCTGTTTTTT
CASSLGAGTGELFF
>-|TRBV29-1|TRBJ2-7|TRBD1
TGCAGCGTCCTCTCACCGGGACAGGGCAGCTACGAGCAGTACTTC
CSVLSPGQGSYEQYF
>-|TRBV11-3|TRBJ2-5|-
TGTGCCAGCAGCCCATCAGGGGGGCGTGGAGGCGAGACCCAGTACTTC
CASSPSGGRGGETQYF
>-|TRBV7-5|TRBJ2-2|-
TGTGCCAGAATCAAGGAGGGAGGGCCGGACACCGGGGAGCTGTTTTTT
CARIKEGGPDTGELFF
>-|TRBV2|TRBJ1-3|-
TGTGCCAGCAGTGCAGGGAAACCTGGAAACACCATATATTTT
CASSAGKPGNTIYF
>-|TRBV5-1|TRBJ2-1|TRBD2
TGCGCCAGCAGCTTGGCGGGAGGGCCAGGAAATGAGCAGTTCTTC
CASSLAGGPGNEQFF
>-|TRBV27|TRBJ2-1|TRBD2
TGTGCCAGCAGAGGACTAGCGGGAGGAGAACGGGAGCAGTTCTTC
CASRGLAGGEREQFF
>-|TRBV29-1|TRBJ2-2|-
TGCAGCGTTGAAGCCGGTGCGAACACCGGGGAGCTGTTTTTT
CSVEAGANTGELFF
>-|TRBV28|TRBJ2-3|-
TGTGCCAGCAATTTTCACGGAGCTAGCACAGATACGCAGTATTTT
CASNFHGASTDTQYF
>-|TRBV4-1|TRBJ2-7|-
TGCGCCAGCAGCCGGGACTTACACTACGAGCAGTACTTC
CASSRDLHYEQYF
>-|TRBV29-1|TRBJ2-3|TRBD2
TGCAGCGGGACTCCGGGACTAGCGGGCGCCACAGATACGCAGTATTTT
CSGTPGLAGATDTQYF
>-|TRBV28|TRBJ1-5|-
TGTGCCAGCAGTCCTAGTGGGGCAGGGCGCAATCAGCCCCAGCATTTT
CASSPSGAGRNQPQHF
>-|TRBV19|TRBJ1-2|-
TGTGCCAGTAGTCCACACGGACAGTACTATGGCTACACCTTC
CASSPHGQYYGYTF
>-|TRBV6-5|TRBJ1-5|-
TGTGCCAGCAGTTCCCGGGGGAGCAATCAGCCCCAGCATTTT
CASSSRGSNQPQHF
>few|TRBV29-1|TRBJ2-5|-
TGCAGCGTTGAAGGGGGCGGCGAGACCCAGTACTTC
CSVEGGGETQYF
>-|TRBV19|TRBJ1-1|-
TGTGCCACCTTGGGGGGGGTCGGCACTGAAGCTTTCTTT
CATLGGVGTEAFF
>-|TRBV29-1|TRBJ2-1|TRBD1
TGCAGCGTCAGGACAGGAGGATACAATGAGCAGTTCTTC
CSVRTGGYNEQFF
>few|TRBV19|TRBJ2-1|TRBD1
TGTGCCAGTAGTAGCCCCGGACAGGCGAGCTCCTACAATGAGCAGTTCTTC
CASSSPGQASSYNEQFF
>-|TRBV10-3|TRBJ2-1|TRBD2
TGTGCCATCAGTGAGCGGGAGGACTACAATGAGCAGTTCTTC
CAISEREDYNEQFF
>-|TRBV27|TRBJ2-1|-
TGTGCCAGCAGTTCGATCAACCTTCGGAATGAGCAGTTCTTC
CASSSINLRNEQFF
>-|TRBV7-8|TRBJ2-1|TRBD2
TGTGCCAGCAGCGTCCAGACTAGCGGGTACAATGAGCAGTTCTTC
CASSVQTSGYNEQFF
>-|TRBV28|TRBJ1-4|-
TGTGCCAGCAGTCCAACGGGAGCAGCAACTAATGAAAAACTGTTTTTT
CASSPTGAATNEKLFF
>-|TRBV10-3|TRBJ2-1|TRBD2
TGTGCCATCAGCGATCGGCGGGGGAGCTCCTACAATGAGCAGTTCTTC
CAISDRRGSSYNEQFF
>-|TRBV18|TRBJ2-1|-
TGTGCCAGCTCCGGGGGAGGAGAGCAGTTCTTC
CASSGGGEQFF
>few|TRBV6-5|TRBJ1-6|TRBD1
TGTGCCAGCACTAGAGGGCCGGGACAGGGGGCACCCCTCCACTTT
CASTRGPGQGAPLHF
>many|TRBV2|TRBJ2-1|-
TGTGCCAGCAGGGAGAGCTCCTACAATGAGCAGTTCTTC
CASRESSYNEQFF
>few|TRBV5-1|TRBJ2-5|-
TGCGCCAGCAGCCGGGGTGTGGCGCGGGGAGAGACCCAGTACTTC
CASSRGVARGETQYF
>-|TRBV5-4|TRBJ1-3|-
TGTGCCAGCGGACTTCCCTCTGGAAACACCATATATTTT
CASGLPSGNTIYF
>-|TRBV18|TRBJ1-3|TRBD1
TGTGCCAGCTCACCACAAACAGGGGTCTCTGGAAACACCATATATTTT
CASSPQTGVSGNTIYF
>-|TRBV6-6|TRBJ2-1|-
TGTGCCAGCAGTCCGCCGGGACTTTTTACTCTAAGGCAGTTCTTC
CASSPPGLFTLRQFF
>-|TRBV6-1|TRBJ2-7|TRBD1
TGTGCCAGCAGTGGCCCGACAGGGGGCTCCTACGAGCAGTACTTC
CASSGPTGGSYEQYF
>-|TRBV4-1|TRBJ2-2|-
TGCGCCAGCAGCCAAGAAGCAGGTGTCCGGGGAGGGCTGTTTTTT
CASSQEAGVRGGLFF
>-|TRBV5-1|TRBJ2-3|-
TGCGCCAGCAGCTTGATTCCTAGCCAGGCAGATACGCAGTATTTT
CASSLIPSQADTQYF
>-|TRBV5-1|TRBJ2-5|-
TGCGCCAGCACTGGCCCAGCGGACCAAGAGACCCAGTACTTC
CASTGPADQETQYF
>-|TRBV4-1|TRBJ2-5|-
TGCGCCAGCAGCCCTCAGGGTCACCGGGAAGAGACCCAGTACTTC
CASSPQGHREETQYF
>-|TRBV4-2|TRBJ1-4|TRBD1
TGTGCCAGCAGCCATTGGACAGGGGATGAAAAACTGTTTTTT
CASSHWTGDEKLFF